This passage covers 5 T cell receptor beta chains from one sample sequenced in a study of blood T cell repertoires in COVID-19. Profiled with immunoSEQ multiplex PCR; TCRdb holds only in-frame clones, not every one. The repertoire includes a few hundred thousand clones, more than 70% of them detected once, and over 9.5% sits in the top ten. The source material was peripheral blood. These receptors all come from a woman aged 25 to 39 with COVID-19, enrolled during active disease.

J is TRBJ2-3 and V is TRBV6-2 or TRBV6-3; a weak D match, TRBD2 (6 bases). The CDR3 covers 16 residues. V shed 4 bases and J shed 3 bases, with 17 bases lying between them. The germline CDR1 and CDR2 sequences are MNHEY and SVGEGT. CDR3 sequence (DNA): TGTGCCAGCAGTTGGCGAACGGGAGACGGGACAGATACGCAGTATTTT. It encodes CASSWRTGDGTDTQYF.

The rearrangement joins TRBV18 to TRBJ1-2, with TRBD1 matching 7 bases. The J segment lost 4 bases and the V segment lost 5 bases, leaving 4 bases of the junction unmatched. This CDR3 is built from 13 residues. Germline V gene data show CDR1 as KGHSH and CDR2 as LQKENI. This CDR3 is CASSTYRGYGYTF. CDR3 DNA sequence: TGTGCCAGCTCAACCTACAGGGGCTATGGCTACACCTTC.

V usage is TRBV27 and J usage is TRBJ2-7, with D possibly TRBD2 on 7 matching bases. The germline V gene has CDR1 MNHEY and CDR2 SMNVEV (reference sequence). CDR3 length: 13 residues. V gave up 4 bases and J gave up 5 bases, with 12 bases separating them. CDR3 DNA: TGTGCCAGCAGTTACGGGGGGCTGAACGAGCAGTACTTC. This translates into CASSYGGLNEQYF.

The chain combines TRBV14 with TRBJ2-1; the match to TRBD2 covers 10 bases. From germline, CDR1 is SGHDN and CDR2 FVKESK. With V trimmed by 0 bases and J by 9 bases, 14 bases remained unmatched. This CDR3 has 18 residues. CDR3 nucleotides: TGTGCCAGCAGCCAAGATAGAAGCGGGAGGGCCTCGGCGAGTGAGCAGTTCTTC. Translating gives CASSQDRSGRASASEQFF.

The J gene is TRBJ2-3, the V gene TRBV19; D may be TRBD2 (5 bases). The CDR3 is made up of 13 amino acids. Trimming left V 3 bases short and J 6 bases short, with 10 bases between. Germline V gives CDR1 LNHDA, CDR2 SQIVND (reference sequence). The CDR3 reads CASSIVGADTQYF. DNA of the CDR3: TGTGCCAGTAGTATTGTGGGAGCGGATACGCAGTATTTT.